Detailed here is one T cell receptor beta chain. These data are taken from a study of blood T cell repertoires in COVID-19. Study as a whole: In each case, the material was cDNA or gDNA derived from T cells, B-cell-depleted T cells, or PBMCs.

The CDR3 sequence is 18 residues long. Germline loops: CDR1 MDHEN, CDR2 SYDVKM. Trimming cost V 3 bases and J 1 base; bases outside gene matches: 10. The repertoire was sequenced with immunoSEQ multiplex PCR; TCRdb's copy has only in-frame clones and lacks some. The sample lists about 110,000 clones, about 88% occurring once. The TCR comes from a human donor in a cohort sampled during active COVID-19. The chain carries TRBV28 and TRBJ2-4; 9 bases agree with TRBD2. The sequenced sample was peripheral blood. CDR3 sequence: CASSFGGRGSGAKNIQYF. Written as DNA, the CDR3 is TGTGCCAGCAGTTTTGGCGGGAGGGGTAGTGGGGCCAAAAACATTCAGTACTTC.